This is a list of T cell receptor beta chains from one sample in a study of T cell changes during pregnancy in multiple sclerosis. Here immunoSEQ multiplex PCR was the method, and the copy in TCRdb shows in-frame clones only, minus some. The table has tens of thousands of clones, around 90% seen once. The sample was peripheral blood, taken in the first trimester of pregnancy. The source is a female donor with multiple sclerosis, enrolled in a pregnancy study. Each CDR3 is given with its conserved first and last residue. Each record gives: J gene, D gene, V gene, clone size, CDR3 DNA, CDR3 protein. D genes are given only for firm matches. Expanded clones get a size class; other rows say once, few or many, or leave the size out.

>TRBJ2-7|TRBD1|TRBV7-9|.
TGTGCCAGCAGCTTAGCCGGGACAGGGGCTGGGGAGCAGTACTTC
CASSLAGTGAGEQYF
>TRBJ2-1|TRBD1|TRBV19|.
TGTGCCAGTACCCAGACAGGGGGAAGAAATGAGCAGTTCTTC
CASTQTGGRNEQFF
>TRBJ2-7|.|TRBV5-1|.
TGCGCCAGCAGCTTTCTGACAGAGACGGTTGGCGAGCAGTACTTC
CASSFLTETVGEQYF
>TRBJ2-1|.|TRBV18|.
TGTGCCAGCTCAGCAAAACAGGAGTACAATGAGCAGTTCTTC
CASSAKQEYNEQFF
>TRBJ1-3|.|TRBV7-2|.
TGTGCCAGCAGCTTTAATCCCTCTGGAAACACCATATATTTT
CASSFNPSGNTIYF
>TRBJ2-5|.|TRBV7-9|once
TGTGCCAGCAGCTTAGCGGACAGCCAAGAGACCCAGTACTTC
CASSLADSQETQYF
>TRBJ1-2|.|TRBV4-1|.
TGCGCCAGCAGCCAAGTGGTGGGGCCGAACTATGGCTACACCTTC
CASSQVVGPNYGYTF
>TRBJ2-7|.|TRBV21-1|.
TGTGCCAGCAGCAAAGCGTATCAGGGCGACTACGAGCAGTACTTC
CASSKAYQGDYEQYF
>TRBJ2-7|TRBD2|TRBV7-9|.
TGTGCCAGCAAGGAAGCGGGAGGTGCCCGGGAGCAGTACTTC
CASKEAGGAREQYF
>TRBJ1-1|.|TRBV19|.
TGTGCCAGTACCTGGGGCAGGGGCGGAACTGAAGCTTTCTTT
CASTWGRGGTEAFF
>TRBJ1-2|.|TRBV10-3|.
TGTGCCATCAGTGAGAGCAGGCTATGGGCAGGGGTTGAAGGCTACACCTTC
CAISESRLWAGVEGYTF